The 4 T cell receptor beta chains below were found in one sample sequenced in a study of T cells after yellow fever vaccination. A single record per CDR3 protein comes from TCRdb applying MiXCR to the 5' RACE reads. The table lists over 85,000 distinct CDR3 sequences, 8.9% of them singletons. Sequences were derived from CD8+ T cells not binding an NS4B(214-222) dextramer, sorted from PBMCs, sampled around 15 days after the first yellow fever vaccination. Every receptor here comes from a man younger than 35 who received the YFV17D yellow fever vaccine.

This clonotype showed up many times. The chain employs TRBV12-3 or TRBV12-4 and TRBJ1-5; D might be TRBD1 (6 bases). This CDR3 has 14 amino acids. V lost 6 bases, J lost 1 base, and 10 bases lay in between. CDR3 nucleotide sequence: TGTGCCAGCAGCCTGACAGGCAGCAATCAGCCCCAGCATTTT. Protein sequence: CASSLTGSNQPQHF.

The chain recombines TRBV10-3 with TRBJ2-5; 9 bases are a match to TRBD1. The CDR3 covers 17 residues. J gave up 1 base and V 10 bases, and 16 bases lay outside the gene matches. Looked up from germline, CDR1 is ENHRY and CDR2 is SYGVKD. The CDR3 DNA sequence: TGTGCCACCGCGAGGGGACAGGGAAGGAATCTCCAAGAGACCCAGTACTTC. Amino acids: CATARGQGRNLQETQYF.

CDR3 nucleotide sequence: TGTGCCATCAGTGAGTCACTCACAGATACGCAGTATTTT. This gives the protein CAISESLTDTQYF. V gene TRBV10-3 combines with J gene TRBJ2-3; unclear D gene. In germline, CDR1 is ENHRY, CDR2 SYGVKD. V gave up 0 bases and J gave up 2 bases, with 3 bases separating them. This CDR3 spans 13 amino acids.

A few counts support this clonotype. This chain uses TRBV12-3 or TRBV12-4 with TRBJ1-2; D perhaps matches TRBD1 (5 bases). V lost 7 bases and J 2 bases, leaving 14 bases between the germline ends. The CDR3 is 14 residues long. The CDR3 nucleotides read TGTGCCAGCACTTTCTCGGGGGGGAACTATGGCTACACCTTC. Translation gives CASTFSGGNYGYTF.